The present T cell receptor beta chain was sequenced within a study of cytomegalovirus exposure and HLA in healthy donors. In regard to this clone: Its specificity is not known.

PCR employed 60 Vbeta and 13 Jbeta primers. Authors' data handling: A follow-up analysis tallied about 80 million unique TCR beta chains, approximately 10 million shared. Measured with immunoSEQ multiplex PCR; TCRdb has only the in-frame clones, and not every one. D and trimming come from the DNA, and the V and J calls and clone size come from that table. Of roughly 130,000 clones listed, 83% were seen once; the top ten hold 1% to 1.5%. Germline loops: CDR1 SGHVS, CDR2 FQNEAQ. The CDR3 is 13 amino acids. With 6 bases clipped from V and 6 bases from J, the junction kept 3 bases outside the gene matches. General study results and limits: In a later analysis, 15,000 to 20,000 TCR beta sequences were associated with HLA alleles at 0.05 false discovery rate. Published work reported that the classifier diagnosed cytomegalovirus status with high specificity and sensitivity.

The sequenced sample consisted of PBMCs. This receptor was obtained from a girl aged 2 to 9 in good health and CMV-seronegative. This rearrangement joins TRBV7-8 to TRBJ2-1, with 9 nucleotides matching TRBD1. DNA for the CDR3: TGTGCCAGCAGTAGGACAGGGGCCAATGAGCAGTTCTTC. This encodes CASSRTGANEQFF. The full variable domain, completed using reference TRBV7-8 and TRBJ2-1, is GAGVSQSPRYKVAKRGQDVALRCDPISGHVSLFWYQQALGQGPEFLTYFQNEAQLDKSGLPSDRFFAERPEGSVSTLKIQRTQQEDSAVYLCASSRTGANEQFFGPGTRLTVL.